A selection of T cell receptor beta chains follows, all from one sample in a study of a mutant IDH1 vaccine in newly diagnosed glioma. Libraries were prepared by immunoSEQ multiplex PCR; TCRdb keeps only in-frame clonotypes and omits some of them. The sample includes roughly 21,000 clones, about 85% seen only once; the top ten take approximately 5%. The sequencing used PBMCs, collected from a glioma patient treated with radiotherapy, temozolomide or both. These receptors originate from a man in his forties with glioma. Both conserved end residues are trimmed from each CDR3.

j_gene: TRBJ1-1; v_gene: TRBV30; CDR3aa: AWRKGGRNTEAF
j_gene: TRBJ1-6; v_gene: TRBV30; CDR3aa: AWSELDNSPLH
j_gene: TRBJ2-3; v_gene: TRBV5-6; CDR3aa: ASSFLLAGYTDTQY
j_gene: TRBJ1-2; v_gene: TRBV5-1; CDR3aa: ASSRGTAYGYT
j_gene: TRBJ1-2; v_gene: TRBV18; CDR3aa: ASSQTGTPVDGYT
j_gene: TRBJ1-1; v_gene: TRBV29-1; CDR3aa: SVVGTGGWNTEAF
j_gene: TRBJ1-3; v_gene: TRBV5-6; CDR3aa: ASSFRGLAGNTIY
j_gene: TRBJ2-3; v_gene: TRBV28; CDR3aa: ASTEEARGSRTDTQY
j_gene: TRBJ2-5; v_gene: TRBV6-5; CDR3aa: ASSYPGLDKETQY
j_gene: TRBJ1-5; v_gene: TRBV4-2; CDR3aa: ASSRDRGGNQPQH
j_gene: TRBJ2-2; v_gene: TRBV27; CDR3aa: ASSLGGTVGELF
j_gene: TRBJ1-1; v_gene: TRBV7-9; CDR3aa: ASSLGQGYTEAF
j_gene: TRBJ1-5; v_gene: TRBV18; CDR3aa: ASSTGGNQPQH
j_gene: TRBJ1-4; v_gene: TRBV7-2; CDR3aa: ASSLTPGEKLF
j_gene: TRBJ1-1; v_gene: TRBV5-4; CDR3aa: ASSLPTGVGTEAF
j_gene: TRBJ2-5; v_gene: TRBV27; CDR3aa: ASSPGLFVGTQY
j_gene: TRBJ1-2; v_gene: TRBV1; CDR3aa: TSSYHPGQGIDT
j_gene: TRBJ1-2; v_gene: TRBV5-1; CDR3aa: ASSPAEGLANYGYT
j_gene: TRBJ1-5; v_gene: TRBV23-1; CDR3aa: ASSQSRSRAFNQPQH
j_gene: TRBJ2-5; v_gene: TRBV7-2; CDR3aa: ASSLEVRATQETQY